Below, 16 T cell receptor beta chains from the same sample are listed, as sequenced in a study of T cells after yellow fever vaccination. TCRdb passed the 5' RACE reads through MiXCR, listing each CDR3 protein once. The sample yields around 340,000 distinct CDR3 sequences, 8.7% seen once. The source was PBMCs, collected on the day of the first yellow fever vaccination. Source of these receptors: a young man who received the YFV17D yellow fever vaccine.

The chain's CDR3 is CASSTSTSMDTQYF. CDR3 coding DNA: TGTGCCAGCTCCACCTCCACTAGCATGGATACGCAGTATTTT. This chain joins TRBV12-3 or TRBV12-4 and TRBJ2-3; D is possibly TRBD2 (6 bases). The CDR3 is 14 residues long. Trimming removed 8 bases from V and 6 bases from J, with 18 bases in between.

This clonotype was seen repeatedly, ten times or more. The rearrangement uses TRBV11-1 and TRBJ2-1; D is ambiguous. The CDR3 consists of 13 residues. V was shortened by 1 base and J by 7 bases, with 8 bases between the two germline ends. Germline CDR1 and CDR2: SGHAT and FQDESV (reference sequence). The CDR3 here is CASSLVTPNEQFF. In DNA form, the CDR3 reads TGTGCCAGCAGCTTAGTGACACCTAATGAGCAGTTCTTC.

The V call is TRBV7-9, the J call TRBJ1-2; D remains ambiguous. V gave up 5 bases and J gave up 3 bases, with 13 bases separating them. The CDR3 runs to 14 residues. The germline V gene has CDR1 SEHNR and CDR2 FQNEAQ (reference sequence). CDR3: CASSPDSVHYGYTF. The DNA of the CDR3 is TGTGCCAGCAGCCCCGACTCAGTGCACTATGGCTACACCTTC.

The chain couples TRBV5-1 to TRBJ1-2; 12 nucleotides agree with TRBD1. The CDR3 has 16 residues. CDR1 SGHRS and CDR2 YFSETQ come from the germline V gene. The V and J ends lost 4 bases and 8 bases, in that order; junction bases with no gene match: 12. CDR3 bases: TGCGCCAGCAGCCCCCGGGACAGGGGGCGCATTTGGGGCTACACCTTC. This gives the protein CASSPRDRGRIWGYTF.

The CDR3 DNA reads TGTGCCAGCAGTTACTTCACGGATACTAACTATGGCTACACCTTC. It codes for CASSYFTDTNYGYTF. V is TRBV6-5 and J is TRBJ1-2; D remains unclear. Germline CDR1 is MNHEY and CDR2 is SVGAGI. The germline V and J ends were trimmed by 1 base and 0 bases, with 9 bases remaining between them. The CDR3 sequence is 15 residues long.

This clonotype came up a few times. The chain has TRBV20-1 and TRBJ1-6, with D uncertain. This CDR3 comprises 17 residues. Trimming took off 0 bases at V and 0 bases at J, with 12 bases between the two ends. Germline values: CDR1 DFQATT, CDR2 SNEGSKA (reference sequence). CDR3 residues: CSARESADLSYNSPLHF. As DNA, the CDR3 is TGCAGTGCTAGAGAGTCGGCAGATCTCTCCTATAATTCACCCCTCCACTTT.

The CDR3 DNA sequence: TGTGCCAGCAGCTTAAGGTCAGGGGGCTCCTCCTACAATGAGCAGTTCTTC. It encodes CASSLRSGGSSYNEQFF. The V and J genes are TRBV7-9 and TRBJ2-1, with TRBD1 matching over 8 bases. The germline V gene has CDR1 SEHNR and CDR2 FQNEAQ (reference sequence). After removal of 2 bases from V and 0 bases from J, the junction contained 6 bases not matched to a gene. The CDR3 runs 17 residues.

The chain carries TRBV2 and TRBJ2-5; 7 bases line up with TRBD2. The CDR3 is made up of 15 amino acids. V was pared by 5 bases and J by 5 bases, with 11 bases of the junction left unmatched. The germline V gene has CDR1 SNHLY and CDR2 FYNNEI. As DNA, the CDR3 is TGTGCCAGCAGTTGGGGAGCAGGGAGGGATGAGACCCAGTACTTC. It encodes CASSWGAGRDETQYF.

The chain joins TRBV5-1 to TRBJ2-3, with 7 bases fitting TRBD2. Germline trimming cut 7 bases from V and 2 bases from J; bases unmatched to any gene: 4. Per germline, CDR1 SGHRS and CDR2 YFSETQ. The CDR3 runs 13 residues. The CDR3 DNA reads as TGCGCCAGCGCGGCGGGGGACACAGATACGCAGTATTTT. It yields the protein CASAAGDTDTQYF. Supplemented by reference TRBV5-1 and TRBJ2-3, the full variable domain reads KAGVTQTPRYLIKTRGQQVTLSCSPISGHRSVSWYQQTPGQGLQFLFEYFSETQRNKGNFPGRFSGRQFSNSRSEMNVSTLELGDSALYLCASAAGDTDTQYFGPGTRLTVL.

This clonotype has ten or more counts. This chain uses TRBV12-3 or TRBV12-4 with TRBJ2-6; D is unresolved. V lost 6 bases and J lost 0, with 3 bases in between. This CDR3 has 13 amino acids. The CDR3 coding sequence is TGTGCCAGCAGGAGCTCTGGGGCCAACGTCCTGACTTTC. Its translation is CASRSSGANVLTF.

The J gene is TRBJ2-3, the V gene TRBV15, with 7 nucleotides matching TRBD1. CDR3 size: 15 residues. V lost 5 bases, J lost 2 bases, and 7 bases stayed unmatched. The germline V gene encodes CDR1 LNHNV and CDR2 YYDKDF (reference sequence). For the CDR3, the DNA is TGTGCCACCAGCTCTCGGACAGGATCCACAGATACGCAGTATTTT. Translating gives CATSSRTGSTDTQYF.

The chain couples TRBV5-1 to TRBJ1-3; D unclear. Germline CDR1 is SGHRS and CDR2 is YFSETQ. The ends were cut back, 4 bases at V and 2 bases at J, with 10 bases in the middle. CDR3 size: 14 residues. CDR3 in amino acids: CASSPGETGNTIYF. CDR3 nucleotide sequence: TGCGCCAGCAGCCCGGGTGAAACTGGAAACACCATATATTTT.

This clonotype was seen only a few times. The chain uses TRBV7-8 and TRBJ2-7; 10 nucleotides agree with TRBD1. The V gene end was trimmed by 4 bases and the J gene end by 10 bases; junction bases not matched to a gene: 7. CDR3 length: 13 residues. Germline-derived CDR1 and CDR2 are SGHVS and FQNEAQ. CDR3 residues: CASSYPGQGRQYV. In DNA form, the CDR3 reads TGTGCCAGCAGCTACCCGGGACAGGGGAGACAGTACGTC.

In its sample, this clonotype was seen many times. This chain connects TRBV15 to TRBJ1-5; 10 bases map to TRBD1. J was trimmed by 5 bases and V by 3 bases; bases with no gene match: 1. Germline lookup yields CDR1 LNHNV and CDR2 YYDKDF (reference sequence). The CDR3 covers 14 residues. As DNA, the CDR3 is TGTGCCACCAGCAGCGGGACAGGGGATCAGCCCCAGCATTTT. Protein sequence: CATSSGTGDQPQHF.

There are a few counts of this clonotype. This chain uses TRBV7-2 with TRBJ2-1; 7 positions match TRBD1. The germline V gene has CDR1 SGHTA and CDR2 FQGNSA. Losses at the gene ends were 5 bases for V and 8 bases for J; bases not matched to a gene: 9. The CDR3 runs to 14 residues. CDR3: CASSADRSRDEQFF. The CDR3 region has the DNA TGTGCCAGCAGCGCGGACAGGTCTCGGGATGAGCAGTTCTTC.

The chain uses TRBV7-3 and TRBJ2-1; 8 bases fit TRBD2. V shed 4 bases, J shed 10 bases, and the junction held 6 bases outside the gene matches. This CDR3 is 13 amino acids long. The germline gives CDR1 SGHTA, CDR2 FQGTGA. CDR3 bases: TGTGCCAGCAGCTACGGGGGGGCCGACGAGCAGTTCTTC. It specifies CASSYGGADEQFF.